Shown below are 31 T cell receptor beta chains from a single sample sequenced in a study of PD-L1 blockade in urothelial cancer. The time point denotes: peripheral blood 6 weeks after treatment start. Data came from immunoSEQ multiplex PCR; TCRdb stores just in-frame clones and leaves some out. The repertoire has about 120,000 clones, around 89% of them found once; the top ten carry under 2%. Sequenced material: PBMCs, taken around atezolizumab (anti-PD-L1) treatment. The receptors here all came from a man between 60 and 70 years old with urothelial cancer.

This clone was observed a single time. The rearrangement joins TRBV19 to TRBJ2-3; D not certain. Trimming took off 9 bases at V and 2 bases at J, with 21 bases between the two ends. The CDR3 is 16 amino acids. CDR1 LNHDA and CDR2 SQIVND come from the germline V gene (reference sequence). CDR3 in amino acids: CASPRRGLPDTDTQYF. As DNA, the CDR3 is TGTGCCAGCCCAAGGCGTGGGCTACCAGACACAGATACGCAGTATTTT.

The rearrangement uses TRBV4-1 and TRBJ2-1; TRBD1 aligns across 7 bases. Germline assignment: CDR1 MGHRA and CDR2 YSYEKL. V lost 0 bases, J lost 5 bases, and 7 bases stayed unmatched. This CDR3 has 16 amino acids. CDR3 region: CASSQDWQGVDNEQFF. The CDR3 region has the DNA TGCGCCAGCAGCCAAGATTGGCAGGGGGTGGACAATGAGCAGTTCTTC.

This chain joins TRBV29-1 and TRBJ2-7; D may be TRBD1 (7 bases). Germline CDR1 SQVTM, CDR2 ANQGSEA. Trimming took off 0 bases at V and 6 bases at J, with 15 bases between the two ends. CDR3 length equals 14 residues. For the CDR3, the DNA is TGCAGCGTTGAAGATCTCCACAGGGGAGGCGAGCAGTACTTC. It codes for CSVEDLHRGGEQYF.

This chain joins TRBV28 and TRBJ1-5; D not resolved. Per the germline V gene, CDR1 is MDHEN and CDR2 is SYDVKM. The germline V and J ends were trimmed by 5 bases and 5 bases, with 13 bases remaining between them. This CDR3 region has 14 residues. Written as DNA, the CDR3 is TGTGCCAGCAGTGCCTACAGAAGCTATCAGCCCCAGCATTTT. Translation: CASSAYRSYQPQHF.

Here the CDR3 reads CASRGGGATEAFF. The CDR3 bases are TGTGCCAGCAGGGGCGGGGGGGCCACTGAAGCTTTCTTT. The V gene is TRBV6-5, the J gene TRBJ1-1; possibly TRBD1 for D (6 bases). Germline CDR1 and CDR2: MNHEY and SVGAGI. Between the trimmed V and J ends, which lost 6 bases and 4 bases, there was a span of 12 bases. The CDR3 runs 13 residues.

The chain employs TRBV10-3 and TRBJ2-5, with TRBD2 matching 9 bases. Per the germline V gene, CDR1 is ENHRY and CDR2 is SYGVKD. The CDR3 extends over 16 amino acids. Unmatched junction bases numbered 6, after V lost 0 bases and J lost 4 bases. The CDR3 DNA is TGTGCCATCAGTGAGTCTTGGCGGGAGGGCGGAGAGACCCAGTACTTC. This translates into CAISESWREGGETQYF.

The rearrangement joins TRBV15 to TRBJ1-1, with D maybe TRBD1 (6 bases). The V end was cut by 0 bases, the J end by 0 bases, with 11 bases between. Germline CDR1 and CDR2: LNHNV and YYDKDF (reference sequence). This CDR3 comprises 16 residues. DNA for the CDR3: TGTGCCACCAGCAGAGATTGGGGACAAGTGAACACTGAAGCTTTCTTT. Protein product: CATSRDWGQVNTEAFF.

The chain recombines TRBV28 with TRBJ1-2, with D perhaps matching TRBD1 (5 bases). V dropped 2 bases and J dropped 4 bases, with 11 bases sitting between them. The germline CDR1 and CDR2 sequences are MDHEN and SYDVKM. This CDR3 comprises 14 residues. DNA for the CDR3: TGTGCCAGCAGTTTAGGAGGGGTGGTCTATGGCTACACCTTC. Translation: CASSLGGVVYGYTF.

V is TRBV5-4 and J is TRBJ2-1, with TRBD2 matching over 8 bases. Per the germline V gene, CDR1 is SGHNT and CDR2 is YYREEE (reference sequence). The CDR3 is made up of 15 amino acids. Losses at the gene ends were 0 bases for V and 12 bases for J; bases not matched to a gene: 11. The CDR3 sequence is CASSLGGSGAPRQFF. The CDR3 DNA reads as TGTGCCAGCAGCTTGGGGGGTAGCGGGGCCCCGAGGCAGTTCTTC.

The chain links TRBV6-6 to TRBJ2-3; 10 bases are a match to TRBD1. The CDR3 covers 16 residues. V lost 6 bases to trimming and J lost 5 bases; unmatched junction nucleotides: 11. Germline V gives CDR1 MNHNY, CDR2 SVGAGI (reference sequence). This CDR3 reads CASRPPGQGKVDTQYF. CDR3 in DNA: TGTGCCAGCAGGCCTCCGGGACAGGGGAAGGTAGATACGCAGTATTTT.

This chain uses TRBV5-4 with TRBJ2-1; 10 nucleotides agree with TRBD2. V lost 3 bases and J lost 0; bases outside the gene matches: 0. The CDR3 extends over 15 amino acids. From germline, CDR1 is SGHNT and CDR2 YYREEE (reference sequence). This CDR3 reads CASSSSGGSYNEQFF. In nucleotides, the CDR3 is TGTGCCAGCAGCTCTAGCGGGGGCTCCTACAATGAGCAGTTCTTC. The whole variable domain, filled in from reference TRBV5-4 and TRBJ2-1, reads ETGVTQSPTHLIKTRGQQVTLRCSSQSGHNTVSWYQQALGQGPQFIFQYYREEENGRGNFPPRFSGLQFPNYSSELNVNALELDDSALYLCASSSSGGSYNEQFFGPGTRLTVL.

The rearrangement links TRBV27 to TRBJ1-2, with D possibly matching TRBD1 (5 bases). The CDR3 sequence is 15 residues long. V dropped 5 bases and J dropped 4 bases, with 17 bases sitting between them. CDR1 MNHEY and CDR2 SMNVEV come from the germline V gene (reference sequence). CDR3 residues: CASSPSRQRLYGYTF. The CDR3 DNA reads TGTGCCAGCAGTCCCTCGAGACAGCGCCTCTATGGCTACACCTTC.

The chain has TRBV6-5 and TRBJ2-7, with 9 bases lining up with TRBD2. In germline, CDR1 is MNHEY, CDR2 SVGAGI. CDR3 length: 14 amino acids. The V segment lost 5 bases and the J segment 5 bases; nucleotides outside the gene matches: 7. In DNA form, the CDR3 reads TGTGCCAGCAGTAGGAGCGGGGGGCGCCACGAGCAGTACTTC. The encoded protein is CASSRSGGRHEQYF.

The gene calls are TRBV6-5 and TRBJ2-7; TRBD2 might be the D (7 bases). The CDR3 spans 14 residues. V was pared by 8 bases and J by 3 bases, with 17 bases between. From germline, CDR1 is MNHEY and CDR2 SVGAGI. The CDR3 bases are TGTGCCAGCTCGGCGGGCGGGGGCCTCTACGAGCAGTACTTC. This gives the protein CASSAGGGLYEQYF.

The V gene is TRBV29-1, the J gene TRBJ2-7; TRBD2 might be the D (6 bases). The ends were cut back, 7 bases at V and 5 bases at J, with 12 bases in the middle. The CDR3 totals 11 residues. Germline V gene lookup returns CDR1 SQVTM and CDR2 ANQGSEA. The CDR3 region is CSAEGGDEQYF. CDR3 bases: TGCAGCGCGGAGGGCGGCGACGAGCAGTACTTC.

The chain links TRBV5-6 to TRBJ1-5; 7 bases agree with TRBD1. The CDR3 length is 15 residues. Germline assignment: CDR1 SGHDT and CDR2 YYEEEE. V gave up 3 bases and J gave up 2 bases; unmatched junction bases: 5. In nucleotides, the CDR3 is TGTGCCAGCAGCTCCGACAGGGTAGGCAATCAGCCCCAGCATTTT. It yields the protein CASSSDRVGNQPQHF.

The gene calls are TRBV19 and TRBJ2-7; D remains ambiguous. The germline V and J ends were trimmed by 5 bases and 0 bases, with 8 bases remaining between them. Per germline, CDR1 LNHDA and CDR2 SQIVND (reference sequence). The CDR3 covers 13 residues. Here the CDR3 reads CASSPASSYEQYF. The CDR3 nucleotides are TGTGCCAGTAGTCCCGCTAGCTCCTACGAGCAGTACTTC.

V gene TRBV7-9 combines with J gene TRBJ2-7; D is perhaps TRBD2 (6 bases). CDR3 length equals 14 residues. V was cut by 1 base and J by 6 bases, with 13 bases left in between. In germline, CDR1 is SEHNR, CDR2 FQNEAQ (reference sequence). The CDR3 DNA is TGTGCCAGCAGCTTAGGGTACGGGGGAGGCGAGCAGTACTTC. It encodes CASSLGYGGGEQYF.

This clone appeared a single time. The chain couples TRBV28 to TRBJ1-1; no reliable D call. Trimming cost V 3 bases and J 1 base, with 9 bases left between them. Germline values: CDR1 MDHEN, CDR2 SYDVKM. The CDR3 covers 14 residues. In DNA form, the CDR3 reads TGTGCCAGCAGTTTGGTAGAGGGGAACACTGAAGCTTTCTTT. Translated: CASSLVEGNTEAFF.

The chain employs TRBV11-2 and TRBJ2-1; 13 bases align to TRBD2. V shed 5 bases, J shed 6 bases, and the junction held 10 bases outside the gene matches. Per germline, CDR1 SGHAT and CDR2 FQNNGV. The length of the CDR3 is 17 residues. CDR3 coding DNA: TGTGCCAGCAGCCCCGGACTAGCGGGAGCCTACATCAATGAGCAGTTCTTC. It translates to CASSPGLAGAYINEQFF.

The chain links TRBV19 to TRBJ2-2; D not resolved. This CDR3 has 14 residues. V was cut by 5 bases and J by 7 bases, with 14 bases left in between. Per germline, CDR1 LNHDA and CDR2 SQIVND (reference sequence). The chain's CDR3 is CASSPTVIIGELFF. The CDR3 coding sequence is TGTGCCAGTAGTCCCACAGTGATTATCGGGGAGCTGTTTTTT.

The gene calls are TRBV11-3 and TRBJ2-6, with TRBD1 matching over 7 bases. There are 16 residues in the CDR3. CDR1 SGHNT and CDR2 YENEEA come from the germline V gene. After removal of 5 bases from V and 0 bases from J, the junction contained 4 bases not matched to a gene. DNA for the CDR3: TGTGCCAGCAGCCAGGGACAGACCTCTGGGGCCAACGTCCTGACTTTC. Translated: CASSQGQTSGANVLTF.

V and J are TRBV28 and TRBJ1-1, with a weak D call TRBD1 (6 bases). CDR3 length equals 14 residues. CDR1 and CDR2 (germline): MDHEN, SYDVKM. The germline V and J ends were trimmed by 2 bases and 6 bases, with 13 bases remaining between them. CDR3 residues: CASSLRQVSSEAFF. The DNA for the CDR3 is TGTGCCAGCAGTTTACGACAGGTATCATCTGAAGCTTTCTTT.

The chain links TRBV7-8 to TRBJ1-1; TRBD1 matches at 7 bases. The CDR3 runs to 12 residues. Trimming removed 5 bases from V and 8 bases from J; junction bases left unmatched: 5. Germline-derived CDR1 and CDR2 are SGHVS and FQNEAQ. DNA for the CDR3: TGTGCCAGCAGCCTCAGGACAGGAGAAGCTTTCTTT. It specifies CASSLRTGEAFF.

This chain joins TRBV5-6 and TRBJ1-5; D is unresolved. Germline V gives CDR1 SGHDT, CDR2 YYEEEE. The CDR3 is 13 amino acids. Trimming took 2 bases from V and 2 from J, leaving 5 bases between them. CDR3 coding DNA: TGTGCCAGCAGCTTCGGGGGCAATCAGCCCCAGCATTTT. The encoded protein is CASSFGGNQPQHF.

In nucleotides, the CDR3 is TGTGCCAGCAGCGGAGCTCCCGGGGGTCCGAAAGAGACCCAGTACTTC. Its protein product is CASSGAPGGPKETQYF. V usage is TRBV9 and J usage is TRBJ2-5, with a weak D call TRBD2 (6 bases). V was shortened by 3 bases and J by 3 bases, with 18 bases between the two germline ends. The germline V gene encodes CDR1 SGDLS and CDR2 YYNGEE. The CDR3 consists of 16 residues.

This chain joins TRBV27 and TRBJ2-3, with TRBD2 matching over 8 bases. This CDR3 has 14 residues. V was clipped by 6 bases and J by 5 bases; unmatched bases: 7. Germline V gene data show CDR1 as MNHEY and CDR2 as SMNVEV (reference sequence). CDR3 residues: CASSPGLALDTQYF. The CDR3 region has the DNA TGTGCCAGCAGCCCCGGACTAGCATTAGATACGCAGTATTTT.

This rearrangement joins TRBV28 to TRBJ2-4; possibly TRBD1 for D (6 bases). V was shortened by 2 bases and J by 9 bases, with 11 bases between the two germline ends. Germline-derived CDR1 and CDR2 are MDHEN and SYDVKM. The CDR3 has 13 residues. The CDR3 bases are TGTGCCAGCAGTTTACCGACAGGTATCATTCAGTACTTC. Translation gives CASSLPTGIIQYF.

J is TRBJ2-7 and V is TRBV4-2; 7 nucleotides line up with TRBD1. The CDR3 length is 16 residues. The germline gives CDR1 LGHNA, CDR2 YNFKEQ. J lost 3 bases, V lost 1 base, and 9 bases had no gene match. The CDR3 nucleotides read TGTGCCAGCAGCCAAGGGGACAGCGTCCCAAGCTACGAGCAGTACTTC. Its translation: CASSQGDSVPSYEQYF.

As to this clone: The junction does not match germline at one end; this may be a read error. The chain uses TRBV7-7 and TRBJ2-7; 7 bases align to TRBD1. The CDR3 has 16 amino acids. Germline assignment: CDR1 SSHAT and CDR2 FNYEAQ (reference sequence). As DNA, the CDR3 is TGTGCTAGCAGCTTAGCACGGGACAGCTCAACCTACGAGCAGTACTTC. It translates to CASSLARDSSTYEQYF.

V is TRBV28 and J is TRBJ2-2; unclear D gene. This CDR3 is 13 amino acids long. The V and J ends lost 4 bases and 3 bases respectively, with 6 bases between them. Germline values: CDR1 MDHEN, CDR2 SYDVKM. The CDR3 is CASSWADTGELFF. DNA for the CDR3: TGTGCCAGCAGTTGGGCAGACACCGGGGAGCTGTTTTTT. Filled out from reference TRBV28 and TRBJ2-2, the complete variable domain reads DVKVTQSSRYLVKRTGEKVFLECVQDMDHENMFWYRQDPGLGLRLIYFSYDVKMKEKGDIPEGYSVSREKKERFSLILESASTNQTSMYLCASSWADTGELFFGEGSRLTVL.